These T cell receptor beta chains were read from a single sample in a study of T cell responses to AZD1222 COVID-19 vaccine. The table came from immunoSEQ multiplex PCR; TCRdb's copy has only in-frame clones and leaves some out. The repertoire has under 95,000 clones, 85% to 90% of them found once; the top ten carry about 1.3%. The specimen comprised peripheral blood, sampled 28 days after the second AZD1222 dose. Receptor source: an adult who received the AZD1222 COVID-19 vaccine. Both conserved end residues are part of each CDR3. A D gene is named only where the DNA matches it firmly. A clone size is listed for some rows: how often the clone was seen (once, few, many), or a class if it is expanded.

len,j_gene,abundance,d_gene,v_gene,CDR3aa,CDR3nt
14,TRBJ1-1,NA,TRBD1,TRBV2,CASSLTGGDTEAFF,TGTGCCAGCAGTTTGACAGGGGGGGACACTGAAGCTTTCTTT
14,TRBJ2-7,NA,NA,TRBV24-1,CATSDDMATGEQYF,TGTGCCACCAGTGATGATATGGCAACCGGCGAGCAGTACTTC
12,TRBJ2-2,NA,NA,TRBV7-9,CASSLGLGELFF,TGTGCCAGCAGCTTAGGCCTCGGGGAGCTGTTTTTT
14,TRBJ1-1,NA,NA,TRBV7-9,CASSPGWVVTEAFF,TGTGCCAGCAGCCCCGGTTGGGTGGTGACTGAAGCTTTCTTT
12,TRBJ1-2,NA,NA,TRBV5-6,CASSQTGYGYTF,TGTGCCAGCAGCCAGACAGGTTATGGCTACACCTTC
14,TRBJ2-5,NA,NA,TRBV30,CAWSVVSSRETQYF,TGTGCCTGGAGTGTAGTCAGTAGTCGAGAGACCCAGTACTTC
14,TRBJ2-5,few,TRBD1,TRBV2,CASSGTGGFETQYF,TGTGCCAGCAGTGGGACAGGGGGGTTTGAGACCCAGTACTTC
16,TRBJ2-6,NA,TRBD1,TRBV27,CASRDQGADGANVLTF,TGTGCCAGCAGGGACCAGGGGGCAGATGGGGCCAACGTCCTGACTTTC
14,TRBJ2-1,NA,TRBD2,TRBV20-1,CSASWAGGINEQFF,TGCAGTGCTAGTTGGGCGGGGGGAATAAATGAGCAGTTCTTC
14,TRBJ1-1,NA,NA,TRBV7-9,CASSLDNRNTEAFF,TGTGCCAGCAGCTTAGATAACAGAAACACTGAAGCTTTCTTT
12,TRBJ2-2,once,TRBD1,TRBV10-3,CASGQGPGELFF,TGTGCCTCGGGACAGGGGCCCGGGGAGCTGTTTTTT
16,TRBJ1-4,NA,NA,TRBV3-1/TRBV3-2,CASSQEGYNRSEKLFF,TGTGCCAGCAGCCAAGAGGGGTACAACAGGAGTGAAAAACTGTTTTTT
16,TRBJ1-3,NA,NA,TRBV14,CASSHDVLGRGNTIYF,TGTGCCAGCAGCCATGATGTCCTGGGCAGAGGAAACACCATATATTTT
14,TRBJ2-3,NA,NA,TRBV2,CASSPVAGTDTQYF,TGTGCCAGCTCCCCAGTTGCAGGCACAGATACGCAGTATTTT
14,TRBJ2-1,NA,NA,TRBV19,CASKPGNSYNEQFF,TGTGCCAGTAAACCCGGGAACTCCTACAATGAGCAGTTCTTC
14,TRBJ1-2,NA,NA,TRBV5-1,CASSGGRGGYGYTF,TGCGCCAGCAGCGGAGGACGCGGGGGCTATGGCTACACCTTC
15,TRBJ1-2,NA,TRBD1,TRBV5-6,CASSLSGQVGYGYTF,TGTGCCAGCAGCTTGTCGGGACAGGTGGGCTATGGCTACACCTTC
14,TRBJ1-1,NA,NA,TRBV6-5,CASSTRTVNTEAFF,TGTGCCAGCAGTACCCGGACGGTGAACACTGAAGCTTTCTTT
12,TRBJ2-5,NA,NA,TRBV7-2,CASSFRPETQYF,TGTGCCAGCAGCTTTCGCCCGGAGACCCAGTACTTC
13,TRBJ1-1,few,NA,TRBV27,CASRRQANTEAFF,TGTGCCAGCAGGAGGCAGGCGAACACTGAAGCTTTCTTT
14,TRBJ2-7,NA,NA,TRBV3-1/TRBV3-2,CASSQLSGPYEQYF,TGTGCCAGCAGCCAACTTTCTGGGCCCTACGAGCAGTACTTC
14,TRBJ2-1,once,TRBD2,TRBV9,CASGPGLEVYEQFF,TGTGCCAGCGGCCCGGGACTAGAGGTTTATGAGCAGTTCTTC
14,TRBJ1-5,NA,NA,TRBV2,CASSGANRDQPQHF,TGTGCCAGCAGTGGGGCAAATCGGGATCAGCCCCAGCATTTT
14,TRBJ1-5,NA,NA,TRBV6-1,CASREGRLNQPQHF,TGTGCCAGCAGAGAAGGTCGGTTGAATCAGCCCCAGCATTTT
14,TRBJ1-1,NA,NA,TRBV5-1,CASSPTGGNTEAFF,TGCGCCAGCAGCCCGACGGGGGGGAACACTGAAGCTTTCTTT
15,TRBJ1-3,once,TRBD1,TRBV7-9,CASSLEGQGSNTIYF,TGTGCCAGCAGCTTAGAGGGACAGGGGTCGAACACCATATATTTT
18,TRBJ2-4,NA,NA,TRBV7-5,CVRSLGRISERAKNIQYF,TGTGTCAGAAGCTTAGGCCGAATTAGCGAGAGAGCCAAAAACATTCAGTACTTC
15,TRBJ2-7,NA,NA,TRBV7-6,CASSAGLYSSYEQYF,TGTGCCAGCAGCGCGGGGTTATATAGCTCCTACGAGCAGTACTTC
13,TRBJ1-6,NA,NA,TRBV3-1/TRBV3-2,CASSWGNNSPLHF,TGTGCCAGCTCGTGGGGGAATAATTCACCCCTCCACTTT
12,TRBJ1-5,NA,NA,TRBV7-8,CASSLGDQPQHF,TGTGCCAGCAGCTTAGGGGATCAGCCCCAGCATTTT
13,TRBJ2-7,NA,NA,TRBV6-4,CASRTTRGWEQYF,TGTGCCAGCAGGACTACAAGGGGGTGGGAGCAGTACTTC
17,TRBJ1-2,NA,TRBD1,TRBV18,CASSLGAGTGANYGYTF,TGTGCCAGCTCACTAGGGGCCGGGACAGGGGCGAACTATGGCTACACCTTC
18,TRBJ1-1,NA,NA,TRBV29-1,CSVDKVGMDSNMNTEAFF,TGCAGCGTTGATAAGGTGGGGATGGACAGCAACATGAACACTGAAGCTTTCTTT
10,TRBJ2-7,NA,NA,TRBV7-9,CASSSSEQYF,TGTGCCAGCAGCTCTTCCGAGCAGTACTTC
11,TRBJ2-7,NA,NA,TRBV4-1,CASSQQHEQYF,TGCGCCAGCAGCCAACAACACGAGCAGTACTTC
15,TRBJ1-2,NA,TRBD1,TRBV9,CASSEGGTGALGYTF,TGTGCCAGCAGCGAGGGCGGGACAGGGGCTCTTGGCTACACCTTC
15,TRBJ2-5,NA,NA,TRBV6-5,CASSTSGRFGETQYF,TGTGCCAGCTCAACTTCAGGGAGGTTTGGAGAGACCCAGTACTTC
15,TRBJ2-7,NA,NA,TRBV7-3,CASSLTRQDHYEQYF,TGTGCCAGCAGCTTAACCCGACAGGATCACTACGAGCAGTACTTC
17,TRBJ2-1,NA,TRBD2,TRBV4-3,CASSQQTAGGRYNEQFF,TGCGCCAGCAGCCAACAAACGGCGGGGGGCCGATACAATGAGCAGTTCTTC
18,TRBJ2-2,NA,NA,TRBV5-1,CASSLAGGGSLNTGELFF,TGCGCCAGCAGCTTGGCCGGTGGGGGGTCGCTCAACACCGGGGAGCTGTTTTTT
15,TRBJ2-7,NA,TRBD1,TRBV6-6,CASKAVGTGVDEQYF,TGTGCCAGCAAGGCAGTTGGGACAGGGGTAGACGAGCAGTACTTC
14,TRBJ2-2,NA,NA,TRBV7-2,CASTPGTNTGELFF,TGTGCCAGCACCCCAGGGACGAACACCGGGGAGCTGTTTTTT
16,TRBJ2-7,once,TRBD2,TRBV4-1,CASSRGVAGGRYEQYF,TGCGCCAGCAGCAGGGGAGTAGCGGGGGGCCGCTACGAGCAGTACTTC
13,TRBJ1-1,NA,NA,TRBV7-9,CASTPPGNTEAFF,TGTGCCAGCACCCCCCCAGGGAACACTGAAGCTTTCTTT
13,TRBJ2-7,NA,TRBD1,TRBV6-6,CASSGQGSYEQYF,TGTGCCAGCAGCGGACAGGGCTCCTACGAGCAGTACTTC
14,TRBJ2-7,NA,TRBD1,TRBV5-1,CASSPGQVFYEQYF,TGCGCCAGCAGCCCGGGACAGGTTTTCTACGAGCAGTACTTC
17,TRBJ2-4,NA,NA,TRBV15,CATSKGAQGGAKNIQYF,TGTGCCACCAGCAAAGGGGCGCAGGGGGGTGCCAAAAACATTCAGTACTTC
16,TRBJ1-4,once,TRBD1,TRBV5-1,CASSPDAGQDNEKLFF,TGCGCCAGCAGCCCTGATGCGGGACAGGACAATGAAAAACTGTTTTTT